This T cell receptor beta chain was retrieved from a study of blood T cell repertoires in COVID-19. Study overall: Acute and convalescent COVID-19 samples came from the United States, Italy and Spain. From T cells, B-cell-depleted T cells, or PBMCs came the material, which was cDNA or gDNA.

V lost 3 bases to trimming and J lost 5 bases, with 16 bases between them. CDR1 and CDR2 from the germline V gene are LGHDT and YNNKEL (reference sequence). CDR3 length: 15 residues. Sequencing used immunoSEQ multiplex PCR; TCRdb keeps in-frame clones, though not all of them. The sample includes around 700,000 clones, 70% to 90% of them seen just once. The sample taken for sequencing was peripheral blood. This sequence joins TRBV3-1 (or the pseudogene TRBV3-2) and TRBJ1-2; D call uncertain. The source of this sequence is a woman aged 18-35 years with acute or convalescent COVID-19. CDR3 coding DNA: TGTGCCAGCAGCCAGGCGCGGAGGGCGGATTATGGCTACACCTTC. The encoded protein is CASSQARRADYGYTF.